A single T cell receptor (beta chain) is shown here with its context. No antigen is known for it. The V end lost 2 bases, the J end lost 4 bases, and 8 bases lay between the germline ends. The CDR3 has 13 residues. Germline V gene lookup returns CDR1 MDHEN and CDR2 SYDVKM. Libraries were prepared by immunoSEQ multiplex PCR; TCRdb keeps only in-frame clonotypes and omits some of them. The sample consists of 150,000 or so clones, about 91% of them appearing once. This specimen comes from a study of T cell responses to AZD1222 COVID-19 vaccine. Study-level findings and limits: Two AZD1222 administrations were followed by greater Spike-specific TCR breadth and depth.

The chain joins TRBV28 to TRBJ1-2; D remains unclear. Source: peripheral blood, taken on day 0 of MenACWY control vaccination. The sequence was obtained from an adult in good health. The CDR3 DNA reads as TGTGCCAGCAGTTTAGACGGAATCTATGGCTACACCTTC. This encodes CASSLDGIYGYTF.